Below are 6 T cell receptor beta chains sequenced from a single sample in a study of cytomegalovirus exposure and HLA in healthy donors. In the PCR, 60 Vbeta and 13 Jbeta primers were used. Sequencing was performed with immunoSEQ multiplex PCR; in TCRdb, only in-frame clones are kept and a portion is missing. The data contain nearly 300,000 clones, approximately 90% of them seen just once; the ten biggest clones take up 4%. Sequenced input: PBMCs. All receptors derive from a man aged 35-49 years in good health and CMV-seropositive.

The chain couples TRBV18 to TRBJ2-1, with 10 nucleotides matching TRBD2. Germline lookup yields CDR1 KGHSH and CDR2 LQKENI. With V trimmed by 6 bases and J by 2 bases, 7 bases remained unmatched. CDR3 length: 16 residues. CDR3 amino acids: CASSSLAGLAYNEQFF. Here the CDR3 DNA reads TGTGCCAGCTCGTCACTAGCGGGGCTAGCCTACAATGAGCAGTTCTTC.

The chain is built from TRBV5-1 and TRBJ2-4; perhaps TRBD1 as D (6 bases). This CDR3 spans 16 amino acids. CDR1 SGHRS and CDR2 YFSETQ come from the germline V gene. V gave up 2 bases and J gave up 2 bases, with 14 bases separating them. CDR3 DNA sequence: TGCGCCAGCAGCTTACAGGGAAGGGGGACCAAAAACATTCAGTACTTC. It yields the protein CASSLQGRGTKNIQYF.

CDR3 sequence: CACRTSGTYEQYF. The CDR3 nucleotides are TGTGCCTGCCGGACTAGCGGAACCTACGAGCAGTACTTC. The V call is TRBV30, the J call TRBJ2-7; 10 positions agree with TRBD2. This CDR3 is 13 amino acids long. V lost 6 bases and J lost 2; bases outside the gene matches: 4. Germline CDR1 is GTSNPN and CDR2 is SVGIG (reference sequence).

V is TRBV4-2 and J is TRBJ2-7; TRBD2 agrees at 10 bases. The J segment lost 4 bases and the V segment lost 4 bases, leaving 4 bases of the junction unmatched. The CDR3 is 14 amino acids. Germline assignment: CDR1 LGHNA and CDR2 YNFKEQ. The chain's CDR3 is CASSPSGRIYEQYF. The DNA for the CDR3 is TGTGCCAGCAGCCCTAGCGGGAGAATATACGAGCAGTACTTC.

This chain joins TRBV18 and TRBJ1-1, with a weak D call TRBD1 (5 bases). This CDR3 has 16 residues. Germline V lookup: CDR1 KGHSH, CDR2 LQKENI. V was shortened by 3 bases and J by 1 base, with 15 bases between the two germline ends. The CDR3 reads CASSPDSWIPNTEAFF. The CDR3, as DNA: TGTGCCAGCTCACCCGACAGTTGGATTCCGAACACTGAAGCTTTCTTT. Based on the CDR3 plus reference TRBV18 and TRBJ1-1, the full variable domain is NAGVMQNPRHLVRRRGQEARLRCSPMKGHSHVYWYRQLPEEGLKFMVYLQKENIIDESGMPKERFSAEFPKEGPSILRIQQVVRGDSAAYFCASSPDSWIPNTEAFFGQGTRLTVV.

Only one count was recorded for this clone. This sequence joins TRBV5-4 and TRBJ2-7, with 7 bases lining up with TRBD1. J was trimmed by 0 bases and V by 3 bases; bases with no gene match: 12. The CDR3 spans 17 residues. Germline V gene lookup returns CDR1 SGHNT and CDR2 YYREEE (reference sequence). The CDR3 region has the DNA TGTGCCAGCAGCTCCCGCCTAATCGGGACAGTCTCCTACGAGCAGTACTTC. Translated, it gives CASSSRLIGTVSYEQYF. The complete variable domain, with remaining parts taken from reference TRBV5-4 and TRBJ2-7, reads ETGVTQSPTHLIKTRGQQVTLRCSSQSGHNTVSWYQQALGQGPQFIFQYYREEENGRGNFPPRFSGLQFPNYSSELNVNALELDDSALYLCASSSRLIGTVSYEQYFGPGTRLTVT.